This record concerns one TCR beta chain sequence. The record originates from a study of T cell responses to AZD1222 COVID-19 vaccine. Trimming removed 6 bases from V and 2 bases from J, with 12 bases in between. The V gene's germline CDR1 is MNHEY and CDR2 SVGAGI. CDR3 size: 14 residues. The protocol was immunoSEQ multiplex PCR, while the TCRdb copy is restricted to in-frame clones and leaves out a portion. This table has some 28,000 clones, just under 80% appearing once. The receptor was isolated from an adult in good health. The sample in question was peripheral blood, obtained on day 0 of AZD1222 vaccination. The chain carries TRBV6-5 and TRBJ2-3; the D gene could be TRBD1 or TRBD2 (5 bases each). CDR3 region: CASSPGRTTDTQYF. In DNA, the CDR3 is TGTGCCAGCAGCCCGGGACGGACCACAGATACGCAGTATTTT.